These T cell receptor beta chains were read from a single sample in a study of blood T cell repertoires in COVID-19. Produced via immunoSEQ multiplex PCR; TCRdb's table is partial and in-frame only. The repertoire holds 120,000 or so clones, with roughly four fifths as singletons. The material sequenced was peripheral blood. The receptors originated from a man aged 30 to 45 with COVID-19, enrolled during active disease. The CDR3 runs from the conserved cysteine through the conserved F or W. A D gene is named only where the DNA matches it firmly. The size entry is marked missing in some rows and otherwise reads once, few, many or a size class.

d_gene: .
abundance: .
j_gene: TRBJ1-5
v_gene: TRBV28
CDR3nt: TGTGTCACCATCGGGACACATAGCAATCAGCCCCAGCATTTT
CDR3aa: CVTIGTHSNQPQHF

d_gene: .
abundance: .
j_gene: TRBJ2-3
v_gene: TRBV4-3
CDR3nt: TGCGCCAGCAGCCAAGAGGCGGACTCCACAGATACGCAGTATTTT
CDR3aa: CASSQEADSTDTQYF

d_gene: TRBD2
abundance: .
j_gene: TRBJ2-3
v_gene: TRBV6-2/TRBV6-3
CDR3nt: TGTGCCAGCAGCACTAACAGCGGGACTAGCGGGAGATTAGATACGCAGTATTTT
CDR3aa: CASSTNSGTSGRLDTQYF

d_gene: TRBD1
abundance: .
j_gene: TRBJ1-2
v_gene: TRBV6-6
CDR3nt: TGTGCCAGCGGGCAGGGGGCGCGAGGCTACACCTTC
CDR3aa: CASGQGARGYTF

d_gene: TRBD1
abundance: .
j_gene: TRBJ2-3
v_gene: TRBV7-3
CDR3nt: TGTGCCAGCAGCCCCCGACAGGGCCGACTGGGCACAGATACGCAGTATTTT
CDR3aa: CASSPRQGRLGTDTQYF

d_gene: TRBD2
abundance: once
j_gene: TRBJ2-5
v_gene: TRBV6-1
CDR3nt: TGTGCCAGCAGTGAAGTTCGTGGGAGGGCCTTGGAGACCCAGTACTTC
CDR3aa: CASSEVRGRALETQYF

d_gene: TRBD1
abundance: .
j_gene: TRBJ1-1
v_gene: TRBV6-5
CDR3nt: TGTGCCAGCAGGACCGGGACAGCGAACACTGAAGCTTTCTTT
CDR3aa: CASRTGTANTEAFF

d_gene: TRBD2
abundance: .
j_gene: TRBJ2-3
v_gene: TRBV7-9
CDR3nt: TGTGCCAGCAGCCGGCGACTAGCGGGGTTTACAGATACGCAGTATTTT
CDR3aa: CASSRRLAGFTDTQYF

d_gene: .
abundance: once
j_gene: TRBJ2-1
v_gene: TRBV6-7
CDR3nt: TGTGCCAGCAGTTTACCCCCGCGGTACAATGAGCAGTTCTTC
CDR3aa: CASSLPPRYNEQFF

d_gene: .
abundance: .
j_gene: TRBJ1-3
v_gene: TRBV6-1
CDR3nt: TGTGCCAGCAGTGATGTAGCGGGAAACACCATATATTTT
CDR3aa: CASSDVAGNTIYF

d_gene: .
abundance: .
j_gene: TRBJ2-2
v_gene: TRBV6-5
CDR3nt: TGTGCCAGCAGTTACTCGAGAGCCCCCGGGGAGCTGTTTTTT
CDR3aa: CASSYSRAPGELFF

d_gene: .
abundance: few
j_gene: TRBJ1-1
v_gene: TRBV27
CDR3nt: TGTGCCAGCAGTCTACGACGGGTTAACACTGAAGCTTTCTTT
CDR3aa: CASSLRRVNTEAFF

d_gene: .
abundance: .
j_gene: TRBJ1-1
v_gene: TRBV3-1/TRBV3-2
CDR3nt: TGTGCCAGCAGCCAACCCGGGGGAGACACTGAAGCTTTCTTT
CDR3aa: CASSQPGGDTEAFF

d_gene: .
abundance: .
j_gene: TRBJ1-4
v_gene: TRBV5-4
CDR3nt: TGTGCCAGCAGCTCAGGGCCCTTTAATGAAAAACTGTTTTTT
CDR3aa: CASSSGPFNEKLFF

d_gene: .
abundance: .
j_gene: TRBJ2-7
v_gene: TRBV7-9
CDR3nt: TGTGCCAGCAGCTTAATCCCTCTCTCCTACGAGCAGTACTTC
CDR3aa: CASSLIPLSYEQYF

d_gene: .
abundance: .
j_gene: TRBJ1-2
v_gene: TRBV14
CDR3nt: TGTGCCAGCAGCCAAGAAGGCAGGCCAACTAACTATGGCTACACCTTC
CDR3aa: CASSQEGRPTNYGYTF

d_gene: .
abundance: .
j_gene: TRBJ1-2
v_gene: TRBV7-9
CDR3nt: TGTGCCAGCAGCTTCGGGGACAACCACCGTGGCTACACCTTC
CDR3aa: CASSFGDNHRGYTF

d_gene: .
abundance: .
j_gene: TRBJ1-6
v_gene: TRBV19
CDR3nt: TGTGCCAGTAGTGAAAGTCGAAGAGGTTCACCCCTCCACTTT
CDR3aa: CASSESRRGSPLHF

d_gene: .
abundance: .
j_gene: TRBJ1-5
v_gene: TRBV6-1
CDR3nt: TGTGCCAGCAGTGTCCGCCCGACAGAGTTTAGCAATCAGCCCCAGCATTTT
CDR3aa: CASSVRPTEFSNQPQHF

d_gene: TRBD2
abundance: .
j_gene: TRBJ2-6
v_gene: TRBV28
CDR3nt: TGTGCCAGCAGCCCACTGCCCCTAGCGGGACCTCTTGTCTCTGGGGCCAACGTCCTGACTTTC
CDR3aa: CASSPLPLAGPLVSGANVLTF

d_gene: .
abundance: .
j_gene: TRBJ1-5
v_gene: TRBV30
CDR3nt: TGTGCCTGGAGTGTAGGAGGGGCGGGGCAGCCCCAGCATTTT
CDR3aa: CAWSVGGAGQPQHF

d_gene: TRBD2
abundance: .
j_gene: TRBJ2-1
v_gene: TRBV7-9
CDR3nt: TGTGCCAGCAGCTCGGGACTAGCGGGAGCTTCCTACAATGAGCAGTTCTTC
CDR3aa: CASSSGLAGASYNEQFF

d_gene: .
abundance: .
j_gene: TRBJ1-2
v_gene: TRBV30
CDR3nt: TGTGCCTGGAGTGCTACCAATGGCTATGGCTACACCTTC
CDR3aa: CAWSATNGYGYTF

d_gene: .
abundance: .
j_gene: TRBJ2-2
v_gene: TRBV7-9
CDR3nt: TGTGCCAGCAGCTTAGCGCGGGTTGCCATCACCGGGGAGCTGTTTTTT
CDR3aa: CASSLARVAITGELFF

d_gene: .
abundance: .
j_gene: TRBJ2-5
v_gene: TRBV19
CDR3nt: TGTGCCAGTGGAGACAGGCGAAGAGAGACCCAGTACTTC
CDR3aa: CASGDRRRETQYF

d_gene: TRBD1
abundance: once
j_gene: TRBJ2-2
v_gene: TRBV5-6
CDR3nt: TGTGCCAGCAGCCCTGGGGTTAGGGGGCTAAACACCGGGGAGCTGTTTTTT
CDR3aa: CASSPGVRGLNTGELFF

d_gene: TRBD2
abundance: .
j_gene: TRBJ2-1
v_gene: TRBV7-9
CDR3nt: TGTGCCAGCACCAACCTGGGGGCGGGAGGGACGGACAATGAGCAGTTCTTC
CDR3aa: CASTNLGAGGTDNEQFF

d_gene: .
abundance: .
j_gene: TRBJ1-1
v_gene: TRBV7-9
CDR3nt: TGTGCCAGCAGCTTTTCGGCAGGCGCTAACACTGAAGCTTTCTTT
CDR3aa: CASSFSAGANTEAFF

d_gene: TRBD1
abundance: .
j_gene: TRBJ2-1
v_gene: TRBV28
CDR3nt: TGTGCCAGCAGCGACAGGGGGGACAATGAGCAGTTCTTC
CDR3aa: CASSDRGDNEQFF

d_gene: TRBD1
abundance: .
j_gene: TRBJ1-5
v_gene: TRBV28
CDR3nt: TGTGCCAGCAGTTTCTTGACAGGGAATCAGCCCCAGCATTTT
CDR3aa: CASSFLTGNQPQHF

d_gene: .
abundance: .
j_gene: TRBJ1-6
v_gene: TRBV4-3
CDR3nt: TGCGCCAGCAGCCAAGAAATAGGGGCCCCCTTGTCCCTCCACTTT
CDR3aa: CASSQEIGAPLSLHF

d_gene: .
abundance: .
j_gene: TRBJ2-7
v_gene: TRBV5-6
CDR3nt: TGTGCCAGCAGCTTGAAGTACAGGGAATCGTACGAGCAGTACTTC
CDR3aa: CASSLKYRESYEQYF

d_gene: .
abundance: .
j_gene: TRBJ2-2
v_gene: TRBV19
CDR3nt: TGTGCCAGTAACCTACAGGGAAACACCGGGGAGCTGTTTTTT
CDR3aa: CASNLQGNTGELFF

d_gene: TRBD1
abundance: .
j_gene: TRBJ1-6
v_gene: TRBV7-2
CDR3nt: TGTGCCAGCAGCTTCGCGACAGGGGATAATTCACCCCTCCACTTT
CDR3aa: CASSFATGDNSPLHF

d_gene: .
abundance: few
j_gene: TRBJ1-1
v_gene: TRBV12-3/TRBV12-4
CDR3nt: TGTGCCAGCGGGAGGGGGGGGAACACTGAAGCTTTCTTT
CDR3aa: CASGRGGNTEAFF

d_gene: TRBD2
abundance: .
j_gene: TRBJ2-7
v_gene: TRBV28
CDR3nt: TGTGCCAGCAGTTTAGAACCTAGCGGCGAGCAGTACTTC
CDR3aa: CASSLEPSGEQYF

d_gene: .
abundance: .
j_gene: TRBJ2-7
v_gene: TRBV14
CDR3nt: TGTGCCAGCAGCCAAGACAGGGCCGAGCAGTACTTC
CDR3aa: CASSQDRAEQYF

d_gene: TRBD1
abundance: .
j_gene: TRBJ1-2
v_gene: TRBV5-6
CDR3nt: TGTGCCAGCAGCCCGGGACAGGGAGACTATGGCTACACCTTC
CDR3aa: CASSPGQGDYGYTF

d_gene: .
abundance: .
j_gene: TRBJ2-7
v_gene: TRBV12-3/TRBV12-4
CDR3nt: TGTGCCAGCAGTCCCAGTCCGTACGAGCAGTACTTC
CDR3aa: CASSPSPYEQYF

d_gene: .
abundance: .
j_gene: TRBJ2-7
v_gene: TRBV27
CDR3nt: TGTGCCAGCAGTTTATTGACAACGGCACCCTACGAGCAGTACTTC
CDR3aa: CASSLLTTAPYEQYF

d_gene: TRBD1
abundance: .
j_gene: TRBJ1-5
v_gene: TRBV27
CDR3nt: TGTGCCAGCAGTTTCAACTTCAGGGGGGACAATCAGCCCCAGCATTTT
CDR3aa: CASSFNFRGDNQPQHF

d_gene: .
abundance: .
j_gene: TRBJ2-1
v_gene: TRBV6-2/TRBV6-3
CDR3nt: TGTGCCAGCAGTTACAAACGGGGTATGGATGAGCAGTTCTTC
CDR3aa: CASSYKRGMDEQFF

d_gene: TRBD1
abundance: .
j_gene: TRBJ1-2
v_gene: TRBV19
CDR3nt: TGTGCCAGTAGTCGCTCCCAGGGGGCCGGCTATGGCTACACCTTC
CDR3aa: CASSRSQGAGYGYTF

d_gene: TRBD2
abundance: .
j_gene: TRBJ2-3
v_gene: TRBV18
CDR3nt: TGTGCCAGCTCACCAGGACTAGCCGAAGATACGCAGTATTTT
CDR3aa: CASSPGLAEDTQYF

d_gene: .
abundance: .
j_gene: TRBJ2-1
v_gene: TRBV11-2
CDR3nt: TGTGCCAGCAGCCCCCCAGACAGGTTTTATGAGCAGTTCTTC
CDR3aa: CASSPPDRFYEQFF

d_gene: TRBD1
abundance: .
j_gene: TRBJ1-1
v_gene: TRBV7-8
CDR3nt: TGTGCCAGCAGCTCCACGACAGGGCCGAACACTGAAGCTTTCTTT
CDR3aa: CASSSTTGPNTEAFF

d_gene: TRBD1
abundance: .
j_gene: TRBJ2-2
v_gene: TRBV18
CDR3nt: TGTGCCAGCTCACTTGCCGGGACAGTGAACACCGGGGAGCTGTTTTTT
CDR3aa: CASSLAGTVNTGELFF

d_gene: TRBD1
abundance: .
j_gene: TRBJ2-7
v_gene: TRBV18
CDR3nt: TGTGCCAGCTCACCGACAGGGGCCTCCTACGAGCAGTACTTC
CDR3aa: CASSPTGASYEQYF

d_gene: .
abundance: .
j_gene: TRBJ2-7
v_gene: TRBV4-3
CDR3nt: TGCGCCAGCAGCCAAGATTATTCCCCGGGACAACTCTACTACGAGCAGTACTTC
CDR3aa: CASSQDYSPGQLYYEQYF

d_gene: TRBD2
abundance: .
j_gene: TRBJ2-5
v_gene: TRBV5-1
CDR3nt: TGCGCCAGCAGCCCGGGACTAGCGGGAGTGGGAGAGACCCAGTACTTC
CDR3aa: CASSPGLAGVGETQYF

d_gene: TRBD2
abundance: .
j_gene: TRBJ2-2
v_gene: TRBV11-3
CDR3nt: TGTGCCAGCAGCTTAAGTCGGGAGCGGGGGGTAACCGGGGAGCTGTTTTTT
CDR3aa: CASSLSRERGVTGELFF

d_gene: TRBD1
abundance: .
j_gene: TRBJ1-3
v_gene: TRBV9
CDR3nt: TGTGCCAGCAGCCTCACTCCGGGACAGGGGGCTTCTGGAAACACCATATATTTT
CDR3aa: CASSLTPGQGASGNTIYF

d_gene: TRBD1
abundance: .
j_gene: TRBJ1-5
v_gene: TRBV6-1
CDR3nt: TGTGCCAGCAGAGAAGACCGACAGGGAGCGGGTCCAATAGGTCAGCCCCAGCATTTT
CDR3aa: CASREDRQGAGPIGQPQHF

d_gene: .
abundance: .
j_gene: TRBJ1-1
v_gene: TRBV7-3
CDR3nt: TGTGCCAGCAGCTTAATGGGGAGGGACACTGAAGCTTTCTTT
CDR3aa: CASSLMGRDTEAFF